Sequencing of this T cell receptor beta chain was carried out in a study of CD8+ T cells in alopecia areata (dated by TCRdb to the late 2010s). General notes on the study: Treated patients were enrolled in an open-label pilot trial of oral tofacitinib, 5 to 10 mg twice daily, for moderate-to-severe alopecia areata. Tofacitinib was administered for 6 to 18 months, and 6 months of follow-up off drug were then conducted to assess delayed response and recurrence. Disease severity in treated patients was measured with the SALT score, which quantifies the percentage of affected scalp surface area. High-throughput TCRbeta sequencing was used to examine T cell clonal expansion in alopecia areata in both the C3H/HeJ mouse model and human patients. Human TCRbeta sequencing covered scalp tissue and sorted CD4+ and CD8+ peripheral blood T cells from patchy and totalis/universalis alopecia areata patients and healthy controls. Tofacitinib-treated patients had biopsies at baseline and at 4 and 24 weeks of treatment, with a later scalp biopsy in several patients. Clonality in the scalp was compared among normal scalp (n=4), patchy alopecia areata scalp (n=8), and alopecia totalis/universalis scalp (n=8). RNA came from the PAXgene miRNA kit for fixed scalp, the miRNeasy kit for PBMCs, and the RNeasy kit for mouse skin. TCRbeta CDR3 regions were amplified by immunoSEQ multiplex PCR with 35 Vbeta forward and 13 Jbeta reverse primers.

From the germline V gene, CDR1 is LGHNT and CDR2 is FRNRAP. The V end loses 6 bases and the J end loses 7 bases, and a stretch of 28 bases separates them. The CDR3 has 19 amino acids, counting the end cysteine and phenylalanine. The sequence is cut down to CDR3 DNA, 57 bases in frame from base 1. The library was produced with the immunoSEQ multiplex PCR assay. RNA was extracted from all samples and reverse transcribed into cDNA as template for TCR sequencing. First-strand cDNA was synthesized with SuperScript III using a 2:1 mix of oligo-dT and random hexamers. A synthetic immune receptor repertoire was used to assess amplification bias, and residual bias was removed computationally. The authors' pipeline ran thus. Raw reads were preprocessed to remove errors, and CDR3 was defined by IMGT conventions from the conserved cysteine to phenylalanine. Clonality was calculated as 1 minus Shannon entropy normalized by log2 of the number of productive unique TCRs. Whether scalp clones were CD4 or CD8 was inferred by matching scalp TCRbeta sequences against CD4 and CD8 repertoires sorted from blood. What TCRdb holds here is the immuneACCESS table cut down to in-frame rearrangements. Part of the clones is not present; checked against another copy, under half of the missing clones reflect an unresolved V gene, and the others are unexplained. V and J calls and clone size come straight from that table; D and trimming were deduced from the DNA. For this sample there are some 190,000 clones; about 47% appear just once. Together, the top ten hold over 9% of the sample.

Overall study outcomes, separate from this receptor: Many expanded lesional clones persisted in scalp and blood during tofacitinib treatment, which may partly explain relapse after stopping treatment. Because the treated cohort was small and had just a single nonresponder, larger studies are needed to establish links between baseline CD8+ expansion and response. Lesional scalp, especially in alopecia totalis/universalis, showed higher clonality and more expanded CD8+ clones than normal scalp, suggesting antigenic drive. Scalp TCR repertoire analysis is complicated because resident alphabeta T cells in normal human skin are also sequenced, whereas mouse skin is dominated by gammadelta T cells. Tofacitinib significantly decreased scalp clonality and the number of expanded CD8+ clones among the top 100 scalp clones. Shared TCR sequences between patients were less evident than in mice, which may be partly attributable to HLA diversity in the patient population.

This clone was counted only a few times. What this receptor recognizes is not known. It has no much larger one-base neighbor in the sample; base qualities were not kept. The treatment or condition label on this specimen signifies: oral pan-JAK inhibitor, 5-10 mg twice daily. From alopecia areata patients, peripheral blood was collected along with lesional scalp punch biopsies. PBMCs were isolated by density centrifugation and stained for CD3, CD4 and CD8, and CD4+ and CD8+ T cells were sorted on a FACSAria. The sequence links TRBV12-5 to TRBJ1-6, with TRBD1 tentatively as D gene (6 bases match). The source was CD8+ T cells sorted from blood, collected around week 53, from a patient treated with tofacitinib. The receptor was isolated from a human donor with alopecia areata. The CDR3 region reads CASGFFSGTPLRGNSPLHF. The base sequence is TGTGCTAGTGGATTCTTCTCCGGGACTCCTCTAAGGGGGAATTCACCCCTCCACTTT.